One and the same sample provided the 22 T cell receptor beta chains below, sequenced in a study of tumor and adjacent non-tumor tissue in lung cancer (dated by TCRdb to 2016 to 2018). RNA was isolated from bulk, unsorted tissue, and RNA quality was assessed with a NanoDrop ND-1000 and an Agilent 2100. Library method: multiplex PCR. Sequenced on an Illumina HiSeq 2500. TCRbeta libraries were constructed through three rounds of nested PCR with primers (Table S4) according to protocols adapted from ARM-PCR. TCRdb itself trimmed the public reads at Q25 with fastp, ran MiXCR and retained productive beta chains. One record per CDR3 amino acid sequence lists the most common genes and DNA. The sample profile shows over 110,000 distinct CDR3 sequences; around 66% of them were found once. Of the sample, approximately 18% is held by the ten largest clones. Sample: lung tumor tissue. These receptors originate from a man aged 55 to 70 with small cell lung cancer.

A note on this clonotype: Relative to the germline gene, one junction end is altered; a read error may explain this. The chain links TRBV7-9 to TRBJ1-2; D is unclear. CDR1 is SEHNR and CDR2 is FQNEAQ in the germline V gene (reference sequence). This CDR3 contains 13 residues. CDR3: CASSLVQNYGYIF. Written as DNA, the CDR3 is TGTGCCAGCAGCTTAGTACAGAACTATGGCTACATCTTC.

This clonotype has only one observation. The chain couples TRBV5-4 to TRBJ2-6; 12 nucleotides agree with TRBD1. This CDR3 contains 19 residues. The J segment lost 2 bases and the V segment lost 3 bases, leaving 9 bases of the junction unmatched. CDR1 is SGHNT, CDR2 YYREEE, per germline (reference sequence). CDR3 nucleotides: TGTGCCAGCAGCTCCTTTGGAGGGACAGGGGGCCCTGGGGCCAACGTCCTGACTTTC. Residues: CASSSFGGTGGPGANVLTF.

Remarks on this clonotype: This is likely a read error, given that the CDR3 carries no conserved phenylalanine or tryptophan at its end. V usage is TRBV12-3 or TRBV12-4 and J usage is TRBJ2-3; no reliable D call. Trimming pared 3 bases from V and 3 bases from J, leaving 13 bases between. This CDR3 is built from 15 residues. The DNA for the CDR3 is TGTGCCAGCAGTTTCCCTGGGTATTCAACAGATACGCAGTATTTG. Its protein product is CASSFPGYSTDTQYL.

Note on this clonotype: At one boundary the junction diverges from the germline segment, which might be a read error. This chain uses TRBV28 with TRBJ2-7; TRBD1 might be the D (7 bases). Per the germline V gene, CDR1 is MDHEN and CDR2 is SYDVKM. The CDR3 runs to 14 residues. CDR3 DNA sequence: TGTACCAGCAGTTTGGGGGGACAGTTCCACGAGCAGTACTTC. It yields the protein CTSSLGGQFHEQYF.

As regards this clonotype: One base away lies a much larger clone, so this may be a sequencing read error. The genes are TRBV20-1 and TRBJ2-7, with D possibly being TRBD2 (5 bases). The CDR3 contains 11 residues. The V gene lost 4 bases and the J gene lost 4 bases, with 8 bases spanning the gap. CDR1 and CDR2 (germline): DFQATT, SNEGSKA (reference sequence). CDR3 sequence: CSATWEYEQYF. CDR3 in DNA: TGCAGTGCTACTTGGGAGTACGAGCAGTACTTC.

This rearrangement joins TRBV5-1 to TRBJ1-6, with D possibly TRBD1 on 5 matching bases. V was clipped by 0 bases and J by 10 bases, with 14 bases between them. Germline values: CDR1 SGHRS, CDR2 YFSETQ. This CDR3 has 15 residues. The CDR3 reads CASSLGSGQGSPLHF. As DNA, the CDR3 is TGCGCCAGCAGCTTGGGCTCCGGGCAGGGCTCACCCCTCCACTTT.

As regards this clonotype: A much larger clone is a single base away; this may be a read error. This chain uses TRBV4-2 with TRBJ2-1; 11 bases are a match to TRBD2. The CDR3 contains 15 residues. Looked up from germline, CDR1 is LGHNA and CDR2 is YNFKEQ. CDR3 bases: TGTGCCAGCAGCCAAGTTACTAGCGGGAGAGGTGAGCACTTCTTC. Encoded protein: CASSQVTSGRGEHFF.

This clonotype has at least ten counts. V usage is TRBV11-3 and J usage is TRBJ2-7, with 9 nucleotides matching TRBD1. Germline CDR1 and CDR2: SGHNT and YENEEA. The CDR3 runs to 14 residues. V lost 5 bases to trimming and J lost 5 bases; unmatched junction nucleotides: 7. The CDR3 loop is CASSPNRGLDEQYF. CDR3 DNA: TGTGCCAGCAGCCCGAACAGGGGGCTCGACGAGCAGTACTTC.

This clonotype showed up just a few times. This could be a read error, since a much larger clone is one nucleotide away. The V and J genes are TRBV6-1 and TRBJ2-7; 9 bases are shared with TRBD2. The CDR3 consists of 19 residues. Per germline, CDR1 MNHNS and CDR2 SASEGT. CDR3: CVSILRLASGTLRSYEQYF. Written as DNA, the CDR3 is TGTGTCAGCATTCTCAGGCTGGCTAGCGGGACTCTTAGATCCTACGAGCAGTACTTC.

This clonotype was seen just once. Relative to the germline gene, one junction end is altered; a read error may explain this. The chain employs TRBV14 and TRBJ2-3, with no clear D. Germline lookup yields CDR1 SGHDN and CDR2 FVKESK. This CDR3 has 11 amino acids. CDR3: CANSHSVTQYF. The CDR3 DNA follows: TGTGCCAACAGCCATTCTGTAACGCAGTATTTT.

The gene calls are TRBV21-1 and TRBJ1-3; TRBD1 reflects the table's D call only, with no check against the DNA. TRBV21-1 is listed as a pseudogene. The CDR3 has 21 residues. The chain's CDR3 is CASSKRLRDRFLFFSGNAIYF. DNA for the CDR3: TGTGCCAGCAGCAAGAGACTCCGGGACAGGTTTCTGTTCTTCTCTGGAAACGCCATATATTTT.

This clonotype was seen just once. One end of the junction fails to match germline, which may point to a read error. The rearrangement uses TRBV7-8 and TRBJ2-3; D not certain. CDR1 SGHVS and CDR2 FQNEAQ come from the germline V gene. This CDR3 contains 16 residues. For the CDR3, the DNA is TGTGCCAGCAGCTTAGGAAGTTTCGGATCAACCGATACGCTGTATTTT. Residues: CASSLGSFGSTDTLYF.

This clonotype was seen a handful of times. This rearrangement joins TRBV6-5 to TRBJ1-6; D is unclear. The ends were cut back, 5 bases at V and 11 bases at J, with 16 bases in the middle. CDR1 is MNHEY, CDR2 SVGAGI, per germline. The CDR3 is 14 residues long. CDR3 in DNA: TGTGCCAGCAGTCAGACAAGTAGGGTTCCACCCCTCCACTTT. This gives the protein CASSQTSRVPPLHF.

With regard to this clonotype: Possible read error: a much larger clone is one base away. This chain uses TRBV6-1 with TRBJ1-1; D call uncertain. Germline V lookup: CDR1 MNHNS, CDR2 SASEGT. There are 13 residues in the CDR3. CDR3 coding DNA: TGTGCCAGCAGTGGTCGACCTGATAGTGAAGTTTTCTTT. Its translation is CASSGRPDSEVFF.

Concerning this clonotype itself: This CDR3 is missing its conserved last phenylalanine or tryptophan, likely due to a read error. The chain has TRBV4-2 and TRBJ2-7; D may be TRBD1 or TRBD2 (7 bases each). The germline V gene encodes CDR1 LGHNA and CDR2 YNFKEQ. The CDR3 is 15 residues long. CDR3 loop: CASSQPDREGDEQYL. CDR3 in DNA: TGTGCTAGCAGCCAACCCGACAGGGAGGGCGACGAGCAGTACTTA.

In the case of this clonotype: One end of the junction varies from germline; a read error may be responsible. The chain uses TRBV6-2 or TRBV6-3 and TRBJ2-1; no definite D call. There are 13 residues in the CDR3. Looked up from germline, CDR1 is MNHEY and CDR2 is SVGEGT. The CDR3 loop is CTSNTGPNDEQFF. CDR3 bases: TGTACCAGCAATACCGGTCCTAACGATGAGCAGTTCTTC.

The chain couples TRBV12-3 or TRBV12-4 to TRBJ2-5, with 9 nucleotides matching TRBD1. Germline trimming cut 6 bases from V and 6 bases from J; bases unmatched to any gene: 11. The CDR3 is made up of 15 amino acids. The CDR3 DNA sequence: TGTGCCAGCAGCAAAGGGACAGGGTTTTCGAAGACCCAGTACTTC. The encoded protein is CASSKGTGFSKTQYF.

The table lists this clonotype with a few counts. This chain joins TRBV29-1 and TRBJ1-4; possibly TRBD1 for D (6 bases). CDR3 length: 12 residues. V lost 7 bases to trimming and J lost 6 bases, with 12 bases between them. The germline V gene encodes CDR1 SQVTM and CDR2 ANQGSEA. The CDR3 reads CSANYRDEKLFF. The CDR3 nucleotides are TGCAGCGCAAACTACAGGGATGAAAAACTGTTTTTT.

Comments on this clonotype: A much larger clone is a single base away; this may be a read error. The CDR3 DNA is TGTGCCAGCAGCCAAGCGGGGCGGGAGAACTACGAGCAGTACTTC. Translated: CASSQAGRENYEQYF. The chain has TRBV4-2 and TRBJ2-7, with TRBD2 identical over 7 bases. Germline V gene lookup returns CDR1 LGHNA and CDR2 YNFKEQ. Losses at the gene ends were 1 base for V and 3 bases for J; bases not matched to a gene: 6. This CDR3 contains 15 residues.

About this clonotype itself: Given a much more abundant clone one base away, this may be a read error. The V call is TRBV12-3 or TRBV12-4, the J call TRBJ2-7; D call uncertain. The length of the CDR3 is 11 residues. CDR3 nucleotide sequence: TGTGTCAGCAGTTTCGAGCACGAGCAGTACTTC. It yields the protein CVSSFEHEQYF.

Concerning this clonotype: It may be a read error: a sequence one base away is much more abundant. This rearrangement joins TRBV12-3 or TRBV12-4 to TRBJ2-1; D call uncertain. The CDR3 is 14 amino acids. With 10 bases removed from V and 2 bases from J, the gap between germline ends came to 15 bases. CDR3 nucleotide sequence: TGTGCCACCATGGATCGGTTGCCCTACAATGAGCAGTTCTTC. It specifies CATMDRLPYNEQFF.

The DNA of the CDR3 is TGTGTCAGTTTGGACCTGCTAGCGCCCTACAATGAGCAGTTCTTC. It specifies CVSLDLLAPYNEQFF. The chain joins TRBV6-1 to TRBJ2-1, with D perhaps matching TRBD2 (6 bases). Germline loops: CDR1 MNHNS, CDR2 SASEGT. This CDR3 has 15 residues.